These T cell receptor beta chains were read from a single sample in a study of blood T cell repertoires in COVID-19. This table comes from immunoSEQ multiplex PCR, and its TCRdb copy is limited to in-frame clones, with some not included. Here the sample spans some 150,000 clones, approximately 90% being singletons. Source material: peripheral blood. The receptors originated from a woman aged 60-70 years with active or convalescent COVID-19. Both conserved end residues are part of each CDR3. D genes are given only for firm matches. Expanded clones are given a class, and other clones once, few, many or no size at all.

NA	14	TRBJ1-6	NA	TRBV5-8	TGTGCCAGCAGCCGGGAGCCCAATAATTCACCCCTCCACTTT	CASSREPNNSPLHF
NA	15	TRBJ2-3	NA	TRBV3-1/TRBV3-2	TGTGCCAGCAGCCAAGCGACAGATCTCTCAGATACGCAGTATTTT	CASSQATDLSDTQYF
NA	13	TRBJ2-1	NA	TRBV12-3/TRBV12-4	TGTGCCAGCAAACCCGGGACATTAAATGAGCAGTTCTTC	CASKPGTLNEQFF
NA	16	TRBJ2-7	TRBD2	TRBV6-2/TRBV6-3	TGTGCCAGCAGTTACCCATCTAGCGGGGGGGTCCACGAGCAGTACTTC	CASSYPSSGGVHEQYF
NA	16	TRBJ1-4	TRBD1	TRBV7-2	TGTGCCAGCAGCTTACCAAGGACAGGGTTCAACGAAAAACTGTTTTTT	CASSLPRTGFNEKLFF
NA	14	TRBJ2-3	TRBD2	TRBV3-1/TRBV3-2	TGTGCCAGCAGCCGTAGCGGGGTAGGAGATACGCAGTATTTT	CASSRSGVGDTQYF
NA	15	TRBJ1-4	NA	TRBV3-1/TRBV3-2	TGTGCCAGCAGCCAAGGGACAGCGGCAGGTGAAAAACTGTTTTTT	CASSQGTAAGEKLFF
once	14	TRBJ1-1	NA	TRBV6-6	TGTGCCAGCAGTTACCCTCAGCAGGTGATTGAAGCTTTCTTT	CASSYPQQVIEAFF
NA	13	TRBJ1-2	NA	TRBV7-2	TGTGCCAGCAGCGTACAGGGTTCTGGAGGCTACACCTTC	CASSVQGSGGYTF
few	13	TRBJ1-5	NA	TRBV4-3	TGCGCCAGCAGCCAAGTGGGGGCTCGGCCCCAGCATTTT	CASSQVGARPQHF
NA	15	TRBJ1-1	NA	TRBV27	TGTGCCAGCAGTTTATGGTCTACGAGGGTCACTGAAGCTTTCTTT	CASSLWSTRVTEAFF
NA	14	TRBJ1-3	NA	TRBV14	TGTGCCAGCAGCCCAGGGGATTACGGAAACACCATATATTTT	CASSPGDYGNTIYF
NA	14	TRBJ1-4	TRBD1	TRBV6-6	TGTGCCAGCAAAACAGGGGTAACTAATGAAAAACTGTTTTTT	CASKTGVTNEKLFF
once	17	TRBJ2-3	TRBD2	TRBV10-3	TGTGCCATCAGTGAGTCTCCAGCGGGGGGAAGCACAGATACGCAGTATTTT	CAISESPAGGSTDTQYF
NA	14	TRBJ2-1	NA	TRBV7-9	TGTGCCAGCAGCTTAGGGGCCCCGCCGGCTGAGCAGTTCTTC	CASSLGAPPAEQFF
NA	14	TRBJ2-3	NA	TRBV29-1	TGCAGCACCCAAGGTTACGGGGGCACAGATACGCAGTATTTT	CSTQGYGGTDTQYF
NA	13	TRBJ2-4	TRBD1	TRBV10-1	TGCGCCAGCAGCCCGGGACAGGAAAACATTCAGTACTTC	CASSPGQENIQYF
NA	13	TRBJ2-5	NA	TRBV5-4	TGTGCCAGCAGCTTGGACTACCAAGAGACCCAGTACTTC	CASSLDYQETQYF
NA	14	TRBJ2-7	TRBD2	TRBV29-1	TGCAGCGTTGACGGGCGGGGGTTTCCTTACGAGCAGTACTTC	CSVDGRGFPYEQYF
NA	19	TRBJ2-6	TRBD1	TRBV7-2	TGTGCCAGCAGCTTGCCCCGACAGGGTCGATACTCTGGGGCCAACGTCCTGACTTTC	CASSLPRQGRYSGANVLTF
NA	14	TRBJ2-1	TRBD1	TRBV7-2	TGTGCCAGCAGCCCATTGGGACAGAGTAATGAGCAGTTCTTC	CASSPLGQSNEQFF
NA	15	TRBJ1-3	TRBD1	TRBV5-4	TGTGCCAGCAGCTTGGACAGGGGGACTGGAAACACCATATATTTT	CASSLDRGTGNTIYF
few	16	TRBJ2-1	NA	TRBV30	TGTGCCTGGATTGGCGACAGCCCGACAAACTACAATGAGCAGTTCTTC	CAWIGDSPTNYNEQFF
NA	14	TRBJ2-7	TRBD1	TRBV19	TGTGCCAGTAATGCGGGACAGGGGACCTACGAGCAGTACTTC	CASNAGQGTYEQYF
NA	16	TRBJ2-1	TRBD2	TRBV4-3	TGCGCCAGCAGCCAAGGTTCTAGCGGGGGGGCCGTTGAGCAGTTCTTC	CASSQGSSGGAVEQFF
NA	13	TRBJ1-1	NA	TRBV3-1/TRBV3-2	TGTGCCAGCAGCCAAGAGGGGGGGTCTGAAGCTTTCTTT	CASSQEGGSEAFF
NA	16	TRBJ2-7	TRBD2	TRBV5-5	TGTGCCAGCAGCTTCGCGATACTAGCGGCCACCTACGAGCAGTACTTC	CASSFAILAATYEQYF
few	17	TRBJ1-4	TRBD1	TRBV4-3	TGCGCCAGCAGCCAAGATACCGGGACAGCAGATAATGAAAAACTGTTTTTT	CASSQDTGTADNEKLFF
NA	15	TRBJ2-1	TRBD1	TRBV4-3	TGCGCCAGCAGCTTTGAGGGACAGGGGGCCTATGAGCAGTTCTTC	CASSFEGQGAYEQFF
NA	15	TRBJ2-4	TRBD2	TRBV18	TGTGCCAGCTCACCTGTACTAGCGGTGAAAAACATTCAGTACTTC	CASSPVLAVKNIQYF
few	19	TRBJ2-3	NA	TRBV11-2	TGTGCCAGCAGCTTCAGTAAGGGGGAAGCTCTTAGAAGCACAGATACGCAGTATTTT	CASSFSKGEALRSTDTQYF
NA	13	TRBJ1-4	TRBD1	TRBV15	TGTGCCACCAGCTCCGGGACAGCTGAAAAACTGTTTTTT	CATSSGTAEKLFF
NA	14	TRBJ1-2	NA	TRBV4-1	TGCGCCAGCAGCCAAGAAGCGGGGAGGACTGGCTACACCTTC	CASSQEAGRTGYTF
few	13	TRBJ1-5	NA	TRBV23-1	TGCGCCAGCAGTGAGGCTAGCAATCAGCCCCAGCATTTT	CASSEASNQPQHF
NA	13	TRBJ2-3	NA	TRBV4-1	TGCGCCAGCAGCCCGTTACAGGGTAGGACGCAGTATTTT	CASSPLQGRTQYF
NA	16	TRBJ2-5	TRBD2	TRBV11-2	TGTGCCAGCAGCTCTCTAGCGGGGGGGCCCCAAGAGACCCAGTACTTC	CASSSLAGGPQETQYF
NA	14	TRBJ2-3	NA	TRBV18	TGTGCCAGCTCACCAGCAGACACCATTATCCCCCAGTATTTT	CASSPADTIIPQYF
NA	15	TRBJ1-5	TRBD1	TRBV11-1	TGTGCCAGCAGCTTCTCAGGGGGGTCGAATCAGCCCCAGCATTTT	CASSFSGGSNQPQHF
NA	13	TRBJ1-2	TRBD1	TRBV12-3/TRBV12-4	TGTGCCAGCAGCCGACAGGGGAACTATGGCTACACCTTC	CASSRQGNYGYTF
NA	16	TRBJ2-2	TRBD1	TRBV7-2	TGTGCCAGCAGCTTTGACAGGGTATTTCAAACCGGGGAGCTGTTTTTT	CASSFDRVFQTGELFF
NA	17	TRBJ2-1	TRBD2	TRBV5-1	TGCGCCAGCAGCCCGCCGCTTAGCGGGGGGACATACAATGAGCAGTTCTTC	CASSPPLSGGTYNEQFF
NA	16	TRBJ2-1	TRBD2	TRBV7-2	TGTGCCAGCAGCTTAGTGGCGGGGGGGCCTTTTTATGAGCAGTTCTTC	CASSLVAGGPFYEQFF
NA	15	TRBJ1-1	TRBD1	TRBV5-1	TGCGCCAGCAGCTTGACAGGGGAAGTGAGTACTGAAGCTTTCTTT	CASSLTGEVSTEAFF
NA	13	TRBJ2-2	NA	TRBV12-3/TRBV12-4	TGTGCCAGCAATCCGAGCAACACCGGGGAGCTGTTTTTT	CASNPSNTGELFF
few	17	TRBJ1-5	TRBD1	TRBV28	TGTGCCAGCAGTTTAGGGACAGCCCTCTATAGCAATCAGCCCCAGCATTTT	CASSLGTALYSNQPQHF
NA	13	TRBJ1-2	NA	TRBV2	TGTGCCAGCAGTGTTGGGCAAATCTATGGCTACACCTTC	CASSVGQIYGYTF
NA	15	TRBJ2-5	NA	TRBV5-1	TGCGCCAGCAGCTTGGATAGGGGAGGTCAAGAGACCCAGTACTTC	CASSLDRGGQETQYF
NA	13	TRBJ2-5	NA	TRBV12-3/TRBV12-4	TGTGCCAGCGGGTACAGGGCCCAAGAGACCCAGTACTTC	CASGYRAQETQYF
NA	12	TRBJ1-2	NA	TRBV28	TGTGCCAGCAGTATCCTTGACATGGGCTACACCTTC	CASSILDMGYTF
few	11	TRBJ1-5	NA	TRBV6-2/TRBV6-3	TGTGCCAGCAGCCACGGTCAGCCCCAGCATTTT	CASSHGQPQHF
NA	15	TRBJ1-6	NA	TRBV15	TGTGCCACCAGCAGAGATAGGACCGGGATGTCACCCCTCCACTTT	CATSRDRTGMSPLHF
NA	14	TRBJ1-1	TRBD1	TRBV12-5	TGTGCTAGTGGTCCAGGACGACAGGGAACTGAAGCTTTCTTT	CASGPGRQGTEAFF